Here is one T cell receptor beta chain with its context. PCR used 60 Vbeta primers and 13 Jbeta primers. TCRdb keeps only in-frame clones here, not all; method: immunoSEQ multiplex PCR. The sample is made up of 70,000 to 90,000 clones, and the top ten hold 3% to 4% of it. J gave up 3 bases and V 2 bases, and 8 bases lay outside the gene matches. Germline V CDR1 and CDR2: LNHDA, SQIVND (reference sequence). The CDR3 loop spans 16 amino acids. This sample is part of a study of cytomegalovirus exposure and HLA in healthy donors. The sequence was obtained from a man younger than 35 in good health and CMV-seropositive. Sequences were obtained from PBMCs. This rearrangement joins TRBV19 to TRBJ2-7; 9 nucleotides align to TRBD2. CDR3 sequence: CASSISLAGSFYEQYF. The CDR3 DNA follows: TGTGCCAGTAGTATATCTCTAGCGGGGTCATTCTACGAGCAGTACTTC.